The 23 T cell receptor beta chains presented below share a single source sample, sequenced in a study of control samples from healthy donors and cancer patients. TCRdb's copy holds only in-frame clones and misses some; the assay was immunoSEQ multiplex PCR. The sample carries 60,000 to 95,000 clones, approximately 88% recorded once. The sample was PBMCs. The receptors here all came from a woman between 45 and 65 years old with colorectal cancer.

The chain links TRBV6-5 to TRBJ1-1; D may be TRBD1 (5 bases). With 6 bases removed from V and 7 bases from J, the gap between germline ends came to 15 bases. The germline V gene has CDR1 MNHEY and CDR2 SVGAGI. The CDR3 runs to 13 residues. CDR3 loop: CASSGTAMGEAFF. The CDR3 DNA sequence: TGTGCCAGCAGCGGGACCGCGATGGGTGAAGCTTTCTTT.

The V call is TRBV28, the J call TRBJ1-6, with no clear D. This CDR3 is built from 13 residues. V lost 8 bases and J 1 base, leaving 6 bases between the germline ends. Germline V gene lookup returns CDR1 MDHEN and CDR2 SYDVKM. The CDR3 region has the DNA TGTGCCAGCGGGCAGTCCTATAATTCACCCCTCCACTTT. This gives the protein CASGQSYNSPLHF.

The V and J genes are TRBV10-2 and TRBJ2-1; 12 bases match TRBD2. The junction had 3 bases not matched to a gene; V was cut back by 4 bases and J by 8 bases. The germline V gene has CDR1 WSHSY and CDR2 SAAADI. There are 14 residues in the CDR3. The CDR3: CASSGLAGDDEQFF. CDR3 DNA: TGCGCCAGCAGTGGACTAGCGGGGGACGATGAGCAGTTCTTC.

This clone was detected once. The chain carries TRBV19 and TRBJ1-2; no clear D gene. CDR3 size: 13 residues. V was clipped by 3 bases and J by 1 base, with 6 bases between them. CDR1 is LNHDA and CDR2 is SQIVND in the germline V gene (reference sequence). CDR3 sequence (DNA): TGTGCCAGTAGTATTGATTATAACTATGGCTACACCTTC. Amino acids: CASSIDYNYGYTF.

J is TRBJ2-7 and V is TRBV15, with a possible D match to TRBD1 (6 bases). The V end was cut by 1 base, the J end by 5 bases, with 21 bases between. CDR1 and CDR2 (germline): LNHNV, YYDKDF (reference sequence). This CDR3 contains 17 residues. This CDR3 reads CATSRALVAWDKDEQYV. The DNA of the CDR3 is TGTGCCACCAGCAGAGCCCTAGTGGCCTGGGACAAGGACGAGCAGTACGTC.

The rearrangement links TRBV18 to TRBJ1-2; D is possibly TRBD1 (5 bases). Germline values: CDR1 KGHSH, CDR2 LQKENI. This CDR3 region has 18 residues. V gave up 3 bases and J gave up 1 base, with 21 bases separating them. The CDR3 reads CASSPAGDPEVLNYGYTF. For the CDR3, the DNA is TGTGCCAGCTCACCCGCGGGGGACCCTGAGGTTCTTAACTATGGCTACACCTTC.

This clone occurred once. This chain uses TRBV5-1 with TRBJ2-1; D may be TRBD1 (6 bases). Germline-derived CDR1 and CDR2 are SGHRS and YFSETQ. Trimming shortened V by 4 bases and J by 2 bases, and 10 bases separated the two germline ends. The CDR3 consists of 14 residues. The CDR3 nucleotides are TGCGCCAGCAGCCGACGGGACACCTACAATGAGCAGTTCTTC. It yields the protein CASSRRDTYNEQFF.

Note on this clone: Mismatch with germline at one junction end may stem from a read error. CDR3: CASSKDVGFHGDTQYF. CDR3 in DNA: TGTGCCAGCAGCAAAGATGTGGGGTTTCATGGAGATACGCAGTATTTT. This rearrangement joins TRBV14 to TRBJ2-3; no definite D call. This CDR3 is built from 16 residues. The V gene's germline CDR1 is SGHDN and CDR2 FVKESK.

The chain joins TRBV18 to TRBJ2-7; 9 bases match TRBD1. The CDR3 has 14 amino acids. Per the germline V gene, CDR1 is KGHSH and CDR2 is LQKENI. V was clipped by 5 bases and J by 0 bases; unmatched bases: 2. The CDR3 reads CASSTTGGSYEQYV. CDR3 sequence (DNA): TGTGCCAGCTCAACGACAGGGGGCTCCTACGAGCAGTACGTC.

The chain couples TRBV30 to TRBJ1-2, with D hard to call. Per germline, CDR1 GTSNPN and CDR2 SVGIG (reference sequence). Trimming left V 3 bases short and J 0 bases short, with 8 bases between. CDR3 size: 13 residues. The CDR3 DNA reads TGTGCCTGGAGCAGACGAGCTAACTATGGCTACACCTTC. Translating it yields CAWSRRANYGYTF.

This clone was counted a few times. CDR3 amino acids: CASSTQGRVTEAFF. The CDR3 DNA reads TGTGCCAGTAGTACCCAGGGTCGGGTCACTGAAGCTTTCTTT. The chain combines TRBV19 with TRBJ1-1; D is perhaps TRBD1 (5 bases). Germline loops: CDR1 LNHDA, CDR2 SQIVND (reference sequence). This CDR3 is 14 amino acids long. V lost 4 bases and J 4 bases, leaving 13 bases between the germline ends.

V is TRBV19 and J is TRBJ2-3, with 11 bases aligning to TRBD2. Germline V lookup: CDR1 LNHDA, CDR2 SQIVND (reference sequence). CDR3 length equals 16 residues. Trimming removed 6 bases from V and 5 bases from J; junction bases left unmatched: 10. The CDR3 loop is CASRIGTSGGGDTQYF. In nucleotides, the CDR3 is TGTGCCAGTAGAATCGGTACTAGCGGGGGAGGAGATACGCAGTATTTT.

The chain couples TRBV3-1 (or the pseudogene TRBV3-2) to TRBJ1-2, with D possibly being TRBD1 (5 bases). V lost 4 bases, J lost 2 bases, and 14 bases lay in between. Germline-derived CDR1 and CDR2 are LGHDT and YNNKEL (reference sequence). This CDR3 contains 15 residues. The CDR3 DNA follows: TGTGCCAGCAGCCCTCCCGGGGACCTAAACTATGGCTACACCTTC. It yields the protein CASSPPGDLNYGYTF.

The V and J genes are TRBV10-3 and TRBJ1-5; D not resolved. The CDR3 is 12 residues long. Germline CDR1 reads ENHRY; CDR2 reads SYGVKD. Trimming removed 8 bases at V and 4 bases at J, with 9 bases between. This CDR3 is CAIGPWNQPQHF. CDR3 DNA: TGTGCCATCGGTCCGTGGAATCAGCCCCAGCATTTT.

The chain carries TRBV27 and TRBJ1-2, with TRBD1 matching over 8 bases. The trim removed 5 bases at V and 8 bases at J, leaving 4 bases unmatched. CDR1 is MNHEY and CDR2 is SMNVEV in the germline V gene (reference sequence). CDR3 length: 12 amino acids. In DNA form, the CDR3 reads TGTGCCAGCAGTGCGACAGGGGTAGGCTACACCTTC. It is translated as CASSATGVGYTF.

V is TRBV5-1 and J is TRBJ2-3; TRBD1 agrees at 10 bases. V was pared by 7 bases and J by 1 base, with 6 bases of the junction left unmatched. CDR1 is SGHRS and CDR2 is YFSETQ in the germline V gene. The CDR3 is 15 residues long. CDR3 amino acids: CASGGQGVGTDTQYF. CDR3 coding DNA: TGCGCCAGCGGAGGACAGGGGGTCGGCACAGATACGCAGTATTTT.

The chain joins TRBV2 to TRBJ1-1, with TRBD1 matching over 8 bases. The junction had 9 bases not matched to a gene; V was cut back by 5 bases and J by 1 base. The CDR3 loop spans 16 amino acids. The germline gives CDR1 SNHLY, CDR2 FYNNEI. The CDR3 DNA reads TGTGCCAGCAGTCCCCACCGACAGGGGTGGAACACTGAAGCTTTCTTT. It yields the protein CASSPHRQGWNTEAFF.

The V gene is TRBV6-2 or TRBV6-3, the J gene TRBJ1-5; no firm D call. The CDR3 has 15 amino acids. CDR1 MNHEY and CDR2 SVGEGT come from the germline V gene. Trimming took 2 bases from V and 0 from J, leaving 8 bases between them. In nucleotides, the CDR3 is TGTGCCAGCAGTTACGACGGAAATAGCAATCAGCCCCAGCATTTT. This sequence encodes CASSYDGNSNQPQHF.

The chain employs TRBV5-5 and TRBJ1-1, with no clear D. The CDR3 length is 15 residues. Germline V gene lookup returns CDR1 SGHKS and CDR2 YYEKEE (reference sequence). Trimming shortened V by 4 bases and J by 1 base, and 14 bases separated the two germline ends. CDR3: CASSRPTSRNTEAFF. The CDR3 nucleotides read TGTGCCAGCAGCCGACCGACAAGCAGGAACACTGAAGCTTTCTTT.

In this sample, this clone turned up once. The rearrangement uses TRBV19 and TRBJ2-2; 7 nucleotides match TRBD1. Germline CDR1 is LNHDA and CDR2 is SQIVND (reference sequence). Trimming at V came to 5 bases and at J to 5 bases, leaving 8 bases not matched to a gene. The CDR3 has 15 residues. CDR3 sequence (DNA): TGTGCCAGTAGTTCGAGACAGGGCGGGACCGGGGAGCTGTTTTTT. Its translation: CASSSRQGGTGELFF.

V is TRBV7-2 and J is TRBJ1-5; 8 nucleotides align to TRBD1. Germline CDR1 is SGHTA and CDR2 is FQGNSA. V was pared by 1 base and J by 6 bases, with 8 bases of the junction left unmatched. The CDR3 sequence is 16 residues long. The CDR3 is CASSLGPGGLGQPQHF. CDR3 nucleotide sequence: TGTGCCAGCAGCTTAGGACCAGGGGGCCTGGGTCAGCCCCAGCATTTT.

The chain recombines TRBV5-1 with TRBJ2-2; D not certain. Per the germline V gene, CDR1 is SGHRS and CDR2 is YFSETQ. The CDR3 runs 15 residues. With 1 base removed from V and 0 bases from J, the gap between germline ends came to 7 bases. CDR3 sequence: CASSLSRTNTGELFF. The CDR3 bases are TGCGCCAGCAGCTTGTCCAGGACGAACACCGGGGAGCTGTTTTTT.

The rearrangement uses TRBV7-8 and TRBJ2-1; 12 bases map to TRBD2. The CDR3 runs to 15 residues. Germline V gene data show CDR1 as SGHVS and CDR2 as FQNEAQ. V gave up 5 bases and J gave up 4 bases; unmatched junction bases: 3. The CDR3 sequence: CASSLGLAGYNEQFF. For the CDR3, the DNA is TGTGCCAGCAGCCTCGGACTAGCGGGGTACAATGAGCAGTTCTTC. Using reference TRBV7-8 and TRBJ2-1 for the parts outside the CDR3, the full variable domain is GAGVSQSPRYKVAKRGQDVALRCDPISGHVSLFWYQQALGQGPEFLTYFQNEAQLDKSGLPSDRFFAERPEGSVSTLKIQRTQQEDSAVYLCASSLGLAGYNEQFFGPGTRLTVL.